This T cell receptor (beta chain) was obtained from a study of T cell changes during pregnancy in multiple sclerosis. Clones were read by immunoSEQ multiplex PCR, and TCRdb kept only the in-frame ones, dropping some. The sample lists fewer than 85,000 clones, 90% to 95% occurring once. The CDR3 has 13 residues. Trimming left V 4 bases short and J 3 bases short, with 10 bases between. Germline CDR1 is SGHRS and CDR2 is YFSETQ. V is TRBV5-1 and J is TRBJ1-1, with D possibly matching TRBD1 (6 bases). This TCR derives from a female donor in good health, enrolled as a control in a pregnancy study. The sample consisted of peripheral blood, taken in the first trimester of pregnancy. The chain's CDR3 is CASSLQGYTEAFF. CDR3 sequence (DNA): TGCGCCAGCAGCCTCCAGGGGTACACTGAAGCTTTCTTT.